What follows are 12 T cell receptor beta chains derived from one specimen sequenced in a study of tumor-infiltrating lymphocytes in primary liver carcinoma. A primer in the constant region served to generate TCR beta cDNA from roughly 450 ng of total RNA. ARM-PCR, slightly modified, supplied the TCR beta libraries through three nested multiplex PCR rounds. Each of the first two PCR rounds ran around 10 cycles with TRBV1-TRBV30 forward and C-beta reverse primers. TCRdb independently ran MiXCR on the multiplex PCR reads; one entry per CDR3 protein. The table includes 300,000 to 400,000 distinct CDR3 sequences, roughly two thirds detected once. In addition to blood RNA drawn from unsorted whole blood, germline DNA was extracted. The material sequenced was peripheral blood. The origin of the receptors is a man aged 40-50 years with primary liver carcinoma and hepatitis B virus infection.

This sequence joins TRBV28 and TRBJ2-4; D might be TRBD1 or TRBD2, each matching 5 bases. Trimming took off 6 bases at V and 1 base at J, with 13 bases between the two ends. The germline V gene encodes CDR1 MDHEN and CDR2 SYDVKM. CDR3 length equals 15 residues. CDR3 DNA: TGTGCCAGCAGAAACCGGGGCAGGGCCAAAAACATTCAGTACTTC. It translates to CASRNRGRAKNIQYF.

CDR3 nucleotides: TGTGCCAGCAGCCCCCGATCCGGGCTACAAGAGACCCAGTACTTC. Protein: CASSPRSGLQETQYF. The chain joins TRBV11-2 to TRBJ2-5, with D hard to call. The CDR3 extends over 15 amino acids. Per germline, CDR1 SGHAT and CDR2 FQNNGV. V was clipped by 5 bases and J by 2 bases, with 15 bases between them.

This chain links TRBV28 with TRBJ2-2, with no clear D. Trimming stripped 5 bases from V and 5 bases from J, with 12 bases between. Germline V gives CDR1 MDHEN, CDR2 SYDVKM. The CDR3 is 14 residues long. CDR3 amino acids: CASSPGRWTGELFF. The CDR3 DNA reads TGTGCCAGCAGTCCCGGACGTTGGACCGGGGAGCTGTTTTTT.

Concerning this clonotype: A much larger clone is a single base away; this may be a read error. The genes are TRBV12-3 or TRBV12-4 and TRBJ2-5, with D perhaps being TRBD1 or TRBD2 (7 bases each). The CDR3 has 14 residues. CDR3 in amino acids: CASSYMSGGETQHF. The CDR3 DNA reads as TGTGCCAGCAGCTACATGTCAGGGGGGGAGACCCAGCACTTC.

About this clonotype: An end of the junction differs from the germline gene, which may be a read error. The V gene is TRBV4-2, the J gene TRBJ1-1; D remains unclear. The CDR3 runs to 14 residues. Germline V lookup: CDR1 LGHNA, CDR2 YNFKEQ. CDR3 DNA: TGTGCCGGCAGCCAAGATCTCGGACGCACTGAAGCTTTCTTT. Protein: CAGSQDLGRTEAFF.

Details on this clonotype: One end of the junction does not line up with germline, which may come from a read error. The chain uses TRBV11-3 and TRBJ2-1; D ambiguous. The CDR3 extends over 18 amino acids. Per the germline V gene, CDR1 is SGHNT and CDR2 is YENEEA. As DNA, the CDR3 is TGTGTCAGCAGTTTAGATGGGCCGGGCCTAAGCTCCTACAATGAGCAGTTCTTC. This gives the protein CVSSLDGPGLSSYNEQFF.

About this clonotype itself: This likely comes from a read error, as the CDR3 has no conserved phenylalanine or tryptophan at its end. J is TRBJ2-7 and V is TRBV11-2; D ambiguous. This CDR3 is built from 13 residues. Looked up from germline, CDR1 is SGHAT and CDR2 is FQNNGV. CDR3 nucleotides: TGTGCCAGCAGCTCGTCGACATCCTACGGGCAGTACATC. Translation: CASSSSTSYGQYI.

This clonotype was seen a few times. The V call is TRBV11-2, the J call TRBJ2-7, with D possibly TRBD1 on 5 matching bases. Germline-derived CDR1 and CDR2 are SGHAT and FQNNGV. V lost 5 bases, J lost 5 bases, and 16 bases lay in between. The CDR3 has 14 amino acids. The CDR3 sequence is CASSLWGYRDEQYF. CDR3 DNA: TGTGCCAGCAGCCTCTGGGGCTATCGGGACGAGCAGTACTTC.

The V call is TRBV12-3 or TRBV12-4, the J call TRBJ2-5; D uncertain. This CDR3 is 14 amino acids long. Trimming left V 5 bases short and J 2 bases short, with 12 bases between. CDR3 sequence reads: CASSGITRQETQYF. Written as DNA, the CDR3 is TGTGCCAGCAGTGGGATCACACGACAAGAGACCCAGTACTTC.

Regarding this clonotype: Relative to the germline gene, one junction end is altered; a read error may explain this. The rearrangement uses TRBV11-2 and TRBJ2-6, with D perhaps TRBD1 (5 bases). CDR1 SGHAT and CDR2 FQNNGV come from the germline V gene. CDR3 size: 17 residues. DNA of the CDR3: TGTGCCAGCAGCTTACATATCAGGATCTCTGGGGCCAATGTCCTGACTTTC. Its translation is CASSLHIRISGANVLTF.

V usage is TRBV6-2 or TRBV6-3 and J usage is TRBJ1-2, with a possible D match to TRBD1 (6 bases). The CDR3 has 14 residues. CDR1 and CDR2 from the germline V gene are MNHEY and SVGEGT. V lost 5 bases, J lost 3 bases, and 13 bases lay in between. CDR3 coding DNA: TGTGCCAGCAGTCTGACAGGAAGGGACTATGGCTACACCTTC. Its translation: CASSLTGRDYGYTF.

About this clonotype itself: Given a much more abundant clone one base away, this may be a read error. CDR3 sequence reads: CASRNPQDREFNEQFF. In DNA form, the CDR3 reads TGTGCCAGCAGAAACCCGCAGGACAGGGAATTCAATGAGCAGTTCTTC. The chain links TRBV5-6 to TRBJ2-1, with 8 bases identical to TRBD1. Losses at the gene ends were 5 bases for V and 6 bases for J; bases not matched to a gene: 13. CDR1 SGHDT and CDR2 YYEEEE come from the germline V gene. This CDR3 has 16 amino acids.